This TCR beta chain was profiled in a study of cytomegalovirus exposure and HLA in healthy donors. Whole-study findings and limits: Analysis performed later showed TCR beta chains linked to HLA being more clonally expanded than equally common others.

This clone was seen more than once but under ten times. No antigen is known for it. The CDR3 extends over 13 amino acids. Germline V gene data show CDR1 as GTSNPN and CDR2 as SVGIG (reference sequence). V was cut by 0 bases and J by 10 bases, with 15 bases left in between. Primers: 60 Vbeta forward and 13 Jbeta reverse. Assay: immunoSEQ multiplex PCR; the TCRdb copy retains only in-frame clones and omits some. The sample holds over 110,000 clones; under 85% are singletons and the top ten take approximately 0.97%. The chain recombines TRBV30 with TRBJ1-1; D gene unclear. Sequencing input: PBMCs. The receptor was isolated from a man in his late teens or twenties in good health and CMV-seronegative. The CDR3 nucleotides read TGTGCCTGGAGTGTCCTTCTTGGCCTAGGAGCTTTCTTT. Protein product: CAWSVLLGLGAFF.